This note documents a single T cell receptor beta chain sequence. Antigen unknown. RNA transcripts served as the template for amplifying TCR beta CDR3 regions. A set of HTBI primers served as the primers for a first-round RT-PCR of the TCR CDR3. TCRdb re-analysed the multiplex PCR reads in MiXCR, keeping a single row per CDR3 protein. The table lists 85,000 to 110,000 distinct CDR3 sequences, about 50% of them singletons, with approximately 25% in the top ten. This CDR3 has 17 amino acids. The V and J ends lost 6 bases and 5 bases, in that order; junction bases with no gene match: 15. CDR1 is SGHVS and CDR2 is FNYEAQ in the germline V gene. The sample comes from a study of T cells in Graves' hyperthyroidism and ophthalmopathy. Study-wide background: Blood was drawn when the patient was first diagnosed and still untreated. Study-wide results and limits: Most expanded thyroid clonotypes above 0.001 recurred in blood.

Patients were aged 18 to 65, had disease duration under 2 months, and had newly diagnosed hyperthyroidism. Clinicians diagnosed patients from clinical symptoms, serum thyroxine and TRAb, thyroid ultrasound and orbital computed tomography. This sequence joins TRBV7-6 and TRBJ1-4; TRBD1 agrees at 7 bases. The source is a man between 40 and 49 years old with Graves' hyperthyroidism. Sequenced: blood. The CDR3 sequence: CASSSPHPGQRNEKLFF. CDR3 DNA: TGTGCCAGCAGTTCTCCCCACCCGGGACAGCGAAATGAAAAACTGTTTTTT.